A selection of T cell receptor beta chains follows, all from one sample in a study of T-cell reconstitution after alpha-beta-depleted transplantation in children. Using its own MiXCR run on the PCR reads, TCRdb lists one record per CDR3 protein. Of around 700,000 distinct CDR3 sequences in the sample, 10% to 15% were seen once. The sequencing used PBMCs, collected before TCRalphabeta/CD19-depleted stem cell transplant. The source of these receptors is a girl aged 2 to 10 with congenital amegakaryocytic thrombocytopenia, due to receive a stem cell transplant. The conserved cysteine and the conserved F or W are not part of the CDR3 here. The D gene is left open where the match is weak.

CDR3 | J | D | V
SVDGENTDTQY | TRBJ2-3 | . | TRBV29-1
ASSLGAYSTDTQY | TRBJ2-3 | . | TRBV7-7
ASSQYSGMGGSYNEQF | TRBJ2-1 | TRBD2 | TRBV4-3
SAPDSILTDTQY | TRBJ2-3 | . | TRBV20-1
SGDSSGETQY | TRBJ2-5 | TRBD1 | TRBV29-1
ASGREQPQH | TRBJ1-5 | . | TRBV19
ASSLQENTEAF | TRBJ1-1 | . | TRBV5-1
ASSSLLTDTQY | TRBJ2-3 | . | TRBV12-3/TRBV12-4
SVVRTGSTYEQY | TRBJ2-7 | TRBD1 | TRBV29-1
ASSPYSAGVAGNTIY | TRBJ1-3 | . | TRBV7-9
SARPPDGTDITDTQY | TRBJ2-3 | . | TRBV20-1
ASSQAVGTGELF | TRBJ2-2 | . | TRBV5-1
SARLLSAGVLETQY | TRBJ2-5 | TRBD2 | TRBV20-1
SARILAGDTQY | TRBJ2-3 | . | TRBV20-1
ASTRVGAGKNTGELF | TRBJ2-2 | . | TRBV10-3
ASGQGPTDTQY | TRBJ2-3 | TRBD1 | TRBV12-3/TRBV12-4
ASSLDRILKTASTDTQY | TRBJ2-3 | . | TRBV7-8
ASSLGPWDGSNEQF | TRBJ2-1 | . | TRBV7-7
ASGVRSNQPQH | TRBJ1-5 | . | TRBV5-1
ASVSDPREQY | TRBJ2-7 | . | TRBV7-9
ATSEARSSYNEQF | TRBJ2-1 | . | TRBV24-1
ASSWGANVLT | TRBJ2-6 | . | TRBV12-3/TRBV12-4